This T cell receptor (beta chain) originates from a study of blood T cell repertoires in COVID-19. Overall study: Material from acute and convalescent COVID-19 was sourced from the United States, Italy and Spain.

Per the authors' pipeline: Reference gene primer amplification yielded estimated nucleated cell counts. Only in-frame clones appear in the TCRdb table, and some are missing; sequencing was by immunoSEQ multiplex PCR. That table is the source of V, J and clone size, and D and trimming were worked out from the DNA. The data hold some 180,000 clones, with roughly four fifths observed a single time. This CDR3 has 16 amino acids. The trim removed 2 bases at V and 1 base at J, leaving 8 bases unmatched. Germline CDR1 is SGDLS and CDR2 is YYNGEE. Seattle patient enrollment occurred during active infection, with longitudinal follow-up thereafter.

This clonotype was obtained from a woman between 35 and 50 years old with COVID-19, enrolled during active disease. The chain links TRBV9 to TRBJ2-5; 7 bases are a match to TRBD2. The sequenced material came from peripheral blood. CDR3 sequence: CASSVLGLPLQETQYF. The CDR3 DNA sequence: TGTGCCAGCAGCGTCCTGGGACTACCACTCCAAGAGACCCAGTACTTC.